This T cell receptor beta chain was captured in a study of T cell repertoires in cytomegalovirus infection. Whole-study context: Use of recently identified HLA-C-restricted and well-studied HLA-B-restricted CMV epitopes was part of the study. Indications of both CMV infection and matching HLA type were provided by public TCR beta signatures. Study observations and caveats: HLA-C-restricted CMV-specific TCR beta clonotypes were dominant in the ex vivo response. Based on cumulative public TCR beta family frequency, carriers of CMV plus the relevant HLA were identified.

CDR3 length equals 14 residues. Germline values: CDR1 SGHTA, CDR2 FQGTGA. TCRdb passed the reads through MiXCR, listing each CDR3 protein once. This table has 830,000 or so distinct CDR3 sequences, about 33% appearing once. For this clonotype: Its antigen is not known. A junction boundary mismatches the germline segment, possibly from a read error.

This receptor was taken from a human donor in good health (CMV status not recorded). Some clones in this sample may be carry-over from other donors' samples. The sequenced sample was cultured CD8+ T cells from PBMCs, obtained from culture after CMV antigen stimulation. This chain links TRBV7-3 with TRBJ2-7; TRBD1 aligns across 7 bases. CDR3 sequence (DNA): TGTACCAGCAGCGTCGAGGGGGCCTCCTACGAGCAGTACTTC. It is translated as CTSSVEGASYEQYF.